This T cell receptor beta chain was sequenced for a study of persistence of HIV-infected CD4 T cells. Study information: Donors had been on suppressive ART for a median of approximately eight years. Study results and caveats: Degenerate expanded CDR3beta sequences were enriched among CMV- and Gag-responding cells.

Lysates of CMV-infected fibroblasts at roughly 10 ug/mL stimulated these cells. CD40L/CD69 double-negative CD45RO-high memory CD4+ T cells were collected. Adults with HIV-1 started suppressive ART while chronically infected. This CDR3 is 14 amino acids long. Per the germline V gene, CDR1 is MNHEY and CDR2 is SVGAGI. Trimming left V 4 bases short and J 4 bases short, with 13 bases between. Points on this clone: The antigen is not known.

Sequencing used immunoSEQ version 4 in survey mode. Some clones are missing from TCRdb's copy, which holds only in-frame ones; the method was immunoSEQ multiplex PCR. The data show 37,000 or so clones, around 80% seen once. Sequencing was performed on CD4+ T cells sorted from PBMCs after approximately 20-hour stimulation, taken from a patient who received antiretroviral therapy. The rearrangement joins TRBV6-5 to TRBJ1-2; D is unclear. This receptor was identified in an adult man with HIV who was CMV-seropositive. The CDR3: CASSLLDTGYGYTF. CDR3 nucleotides: TGTGCCAGCAGTTTGCTTGATACCGGCTATGGCTACACCTTC.